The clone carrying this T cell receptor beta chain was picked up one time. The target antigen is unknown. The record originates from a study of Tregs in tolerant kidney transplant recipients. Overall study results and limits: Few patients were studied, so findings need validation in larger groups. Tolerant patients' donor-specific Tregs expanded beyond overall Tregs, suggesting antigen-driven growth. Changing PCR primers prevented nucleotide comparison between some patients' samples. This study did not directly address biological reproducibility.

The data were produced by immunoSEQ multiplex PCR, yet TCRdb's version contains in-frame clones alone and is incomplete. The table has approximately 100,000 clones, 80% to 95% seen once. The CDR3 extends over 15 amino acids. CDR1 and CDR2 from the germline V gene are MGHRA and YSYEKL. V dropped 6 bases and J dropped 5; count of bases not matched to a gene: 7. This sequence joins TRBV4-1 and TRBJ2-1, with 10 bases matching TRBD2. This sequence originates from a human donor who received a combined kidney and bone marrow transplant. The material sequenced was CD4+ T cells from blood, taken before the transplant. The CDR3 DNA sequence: TGCGCCAGCAGTCCTCAGCGGGGGGGCCACAATGAGCAGTTCTTC. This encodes CASSPQRGGHNEQFF.